Each of the 8 T cell receptor beta chains below was sequenced from the same sample in a study of blood T cells in healthy people across ages. The second PCR ran about 6 to 11 cycles with a sample-barcoded 5' primer and J-beta primers. TCRdb fed the 5' RACE reads into MiXCR, producing one record per CDR3 protein. The sample carries 1.5 million or so distinct CDR3 sequences, about 45% recorded once. Sequenced material: blood. The receptors originated from a woman aged 18 to 35 in good health.

The chain links TRBV11-1 to TRBJ1-1; D uncertain. This CDR3 has 15 amino acids. CDR1 and CDR2 (germline): SGHAT, FQDESV (reference sequence). The V end was cut by 4 bases, the J end by 8 bases, with 20 bases between. CDR3 coding DNA: TGTGCCAGCAGCTGGGGAAGATATTCGGCTGCGGAAGCTTTCTTT. Amino acid sequence: CASSWGRYSAAEAFF.

This clonotype turned up a few times. This chain connects TRBV4-3 to TRBJ2-7; the D is unclear. The CDR3 has 13 residues. V dropped 1 base and J dropped 9 bases, with 13 bases sitting between them. CDR1 and CDR2 from the germline V gene are LGHNA and YSLEER. This chain's CDR3 is CASSQGGLTVQYF. CDR3 in DNA: TGCGCCAGCAGCCAAGGCGGCCTGACGGTGCAGTACTTC.

The chain uses TRBV6-5 and TRBJ2-5; tentatively, D is TRBD1 or TRBD2 (5 bases each). The CDR3 consists of 15 residues. V lost 5 bases, J lost 2 bases, and 15 bases lay in between. Per germline, CDR1 MNHEY and CDR2 SVGAGI. The CDR3 here is CASSPPGRNQETQYF. DNA of the CDR3: TGTGCCAGCAGTCCTCCGGGACGGAATCAAGAGACCCAGTACTTC.

CDR3 in DNA: TGCAGTGCTATCCAAGGGGGGCAGGGAATACTCGAGCAGTACTTC. It encodes CSAIQGGQGILEQYF. The chain carries TRBV20-1 and TRBJ2-7; D possibly uses TRBD1 or TRBD2 (6 bases each). This CDR3 has 15 amino acids. Germline loops: CDR1 DFQATT, CDR2 SNEGSKA (reference sequence). V lost 4 bases, J lost 6 bases, and 22 bases lay in between.

This clonotype is a singleton in its sample. CDR3 sequence reads: CASSQERDSTNYGYTF. The CDR3, as DNA: TGCGCCAGCAGCCAAGAGCGGGACAGCACTAACTATGGCTACACCTTC. The chain joins TRBV4-3 to TRBJ1-2, with TRBD1 matching 7 bases. The germline V gene has CDR1 LGHNA and CDR2 YSLEER. CDR3 length equals 16 residues. Germline trimming cut 0 bases from V and 0 bases from J; bases unmatched to any gene: 4.

V usage is TRBV6-2 or TRBV6-3 and J usage is TRBJ2-3, with D maybe TRBD2 (6 bases). V lost 2 bases, J lost 0 bases, and 15 bases lay in between. Germline values: CDR1 MNHEY, CDR2 SVGEGT. There are 17 residues in the CDR3. The CDR3 DNA sequence: TGTGCCAGCAGTTACGTCCCGGGGGACCGGAGCACAGATACGCAGTATTTT. Translation: CASSYVPGDRSTDTQYF.

This clonotype was detected many times. The J gene is TRBJ2-4, the V gene TRBV6-1; TRBD2 might be the D (6 bases). The V gene lost 1 base and the J gene lost 0 bases, with 13 bases spanning the gap. This CDR3 has 17 amino acids. Germline V gene sequence: CDR1 MNHNS, CDR2 SASEGT. CDR3 protein: CASSEGRDPIAKNIQYF. The DNA of the CDR3 is TGTGCCAGCAGTGAAGGGAGGGACCCTATAGCCAAAAACATTCAGTACTTC.

The rearrangement uses TRBV20-1 and TRBJ2-4; D unclear. V lost 0 bases and J 0 bases, leaving 9 bases between the germline ends. The CDR3 runs to 15 residues. Looked up from germline, CDR1 is DFQATT and CDR2 is SNEGSKA (reference sequence). CDR3 amino acids: CSARDRLRAKNIQYF. The CDR3 region has the DNA TGCAGTGCTAGAGATAGACTCAGAGCCAAAAACATTCAGTACTTC.